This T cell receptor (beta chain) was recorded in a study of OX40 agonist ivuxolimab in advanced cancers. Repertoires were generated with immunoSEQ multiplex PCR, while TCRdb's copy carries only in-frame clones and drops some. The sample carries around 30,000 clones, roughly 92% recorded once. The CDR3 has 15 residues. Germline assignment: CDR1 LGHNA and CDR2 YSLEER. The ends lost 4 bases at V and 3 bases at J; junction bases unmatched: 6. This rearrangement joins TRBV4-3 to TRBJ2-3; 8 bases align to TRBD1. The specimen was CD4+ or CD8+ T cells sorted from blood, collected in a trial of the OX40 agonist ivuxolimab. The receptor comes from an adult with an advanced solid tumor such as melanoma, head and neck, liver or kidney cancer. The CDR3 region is CASSPDRDGTDTQYF. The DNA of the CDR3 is TGCGCCAGCAGCCCGGACAGGGACGGAACAGATACGCAGTATTTT.